The 12 T cell receptor beta chains in this list originate from one sample, sequenced in a study of cytomegalovirus exposure and HLA in healthy donors. In the PCR, 60 Vbeta and 13 Jbeta primers were used. Clones were read by immunoSEQ multiplex PCR, and TCRdb kept only the in-frame ones, dropping some. The profile covers 150,000 to 200,000 clones, with approximately 72% appearing a single time and 7% to 7.5% taken by the ten largest. The sequencing sample was made of PBMCs. These receptors were taken from a man aged 40-49 years in good health and CMV-seropositive.

The chain recombines TRBV2 with TRBJ1-2, with 10 bases identical to TRBD1. CDR1 and CDR2 from the germline V gene are SNHLY and FYNNEI. The ends lost 3 bases at V and 4 bases at J; junction bases unmatched: 2. This CDR3 has 14 amino acids. The CDR3 DNA reads as TGTGCCAGCAGTGAGACAGGGGGCTTCTATGGCTACACCTTC. Its protein is CASSETGGFYGYTF.

This clone has just a few counts. The J gene is TRBJ1-2, the V gene TRBV10-2, with 7 bases aligning to TRBD1. The CDR3 has 12 residues. Trimming at V came to 8 bases and at J to 6 bases, leaving 6 bases not matched to a gene. CDR1 is WSHSY, CDR2 SAAADI, per germline. CDR3 DNA sequence: TGCGCCAGCGGCACAGGGGTGGATGGCTACACCTTC. Translated, it gives CASGTGVDGYTF.

This clone was detected only a few times. The DNA is left out, because the CDR3 cannot be placed on it with certainty; the CDR3 is given as TCRdb lists it. The chain uses TRBV6-6 and TRBJ1-4. The CDR3 contains 14 residues when both ends are counted. Germline CDR1 reads MNHNY; CDR2 reads SVGAGI (reference sequence). The CDR3 reads CASSSSHGGEKLFF.

There are a few counts of this clone. The V and J genes are TRBV18 and TRBJ1-2; no definite D call. This CDR3 region has 13 residues. V was clipped by 1 base and J by 5 bases, with 8 bases between them. Per germline, CDR1 KGHSH and CDR2 LQKENI. CDR3 amino acids: CASSPLTEYGYTF. The CDR3 nucleotides are TGTGCCAGCTCACCACTAACAGAGTATGGCTACACCTTC.

The chain carries TRBV9 and TRBJ1-6; maybe TRBD1 (6 bases). The CDR3 runs to 14 residues. The germline V and J ends were trimmed by 5 bases and 8 bases, with 14 bases remaining between them. Germline CDR1 reads SGDLS; CDR2 reads YYNGEE. The CDR3 DNA reads TGTGCCAGCAGTGATCGAAACAGGGATTCACCCCTCCACTTT. Translated: CASSDRNRDSPLHF.

This clone was picked up a small number of times. V usage is TRBV6-7 and J usage is TRBJ1-1; TRBD1 matches 10 bases. TRBV6-7 is assigned to the ORF class and has an uncertain function. The V and J ends lost 10 bases and 3 bases, in that order; junction bases with no gene match: 11. The CDR3 is 15 residues long. For the CDR3, the DNA is TGTGCCAAATATGGGACAGGGGAGTTGGACACTGAAGCTTTCTTT. It yields the protein CAKYGTGELDTEAFF.

The chain couples TRBV11-2 to TRBJ1-2; 10 bases map to TRBD1. The V gene's germline CDR1 is SGHAT and CDR2 FQNNGV. This CDR3 region has 16 residues. After removal of 5 bases from V and 3 bases from J, the junction contained 9 bases not matched to a gene. The CDR3 region is CASSPPGTGVDYGYTF. The CDR3 DNA reads TGTGCCAGCAGCCCCCCCGGGACAGGGGTTGACTATGGCTACACCTTC.

The CDR3 reads CASSAVRDRAHEQYF. In DNA, the CDR3 is TGTGCCAGCAGCGCGGTCCGGGACAGGGCCCACGAGCAGTACTTC. This chain joins TRBV5-5 and TRBJ2-7; 9 bases are a match to TRBD1. V lost 4 bases and J lost 5; bases outside the gene matches: 10. In germline, CDR1 is SGHKS, CDR2 YYEKEE (reference sequence). This CDR3 region has 15 residues.

The CDR3 loop is CASSLAGTRRYNEQFF. CDR3 coding DNA: TGCGCCAGCAGCTTGGCCGGGACTCGGAGATACAATGAGCAGTTCTTC. The rearrangement uses TRBV5-1 and TRBJ2-1; TRBD2 is a possible D gene (6 bases). CDR3 length: 16 residues. V shed 0 bases and J shed 4 bases, with 14 bases lying between them. The germline V gene has CDR1 SGHRS and CDR2 YFSETQ. Looking up the rest from reference TRBV5-1 and TRBJ2-1 gives the full variable domain: KAGVTQTPRYLIKTRGQQVTLSCSPISGHRSVSWYQQTPGQGLQFLFEYFSETQRNKGNFPGRFSGRQFSNSRSEMNVSTLELGDSALYLCASSLAGTRRYNEQFFGPGTRLTVL.

The chain links TRBV5-8 to TRBJ1-6; no definite D call. The CDR3 is made up of 16 amino acids. Germline V gene sequence: CDR1 SGHTS, CDR2 YDEGEE. V lost 6 bases and J lost 0, with 13 bases in between. The CDR3 DNA is TGTGCCAGCACGAGGGATGTTAGCTCCTATAATTCACCCCTCCACTTT. It is translated as CASTRDVSSYNSPLHF.

The table lists this clone with a few counts. V gene TRBV2 combines with J gene TRBJ2-2; 12 nucleotides agree with TRBD2. Losses at the gene ends were 6 bases for V and 3 bases for J; bases not matched to a gene: 5. The CDR3 runs 16 residues. From germline, CDR1 is SNHLY and CDR2 FYNNEI. For the CDR3, the DNA is TGTGCCAGCAGATCTAGCGGGGGGGCCGACACCGGGGAGCTGTTTTTT. Amino acids: CASRSSGGADTGELFF.

This clone was seen a few times. The rearrangement links TRBV6-6 to TRBJ2-7; 7 bases fit TRBD1. V dropped 6 bases and J dropped 0; count of bases not matched to a gene: 8. The CDR3 totals 15 residues. CDR1 and CDR2 from the germline V gene are MNHNY and SVGAGI (reference sequence). The CDR3 nucleotides read TGTGCCAGCAGCCGCGGACAGGATAGCTCCTACGAGCAGTACTTC. It translates to CASSRGQDSSYEQYF.